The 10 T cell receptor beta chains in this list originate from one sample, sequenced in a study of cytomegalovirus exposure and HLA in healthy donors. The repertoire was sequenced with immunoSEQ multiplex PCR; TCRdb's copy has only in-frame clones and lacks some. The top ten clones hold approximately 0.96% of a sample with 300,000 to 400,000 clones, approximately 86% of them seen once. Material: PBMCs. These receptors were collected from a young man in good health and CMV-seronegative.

Here the CDR3 reads CASSLLGSTYEQYF. CDR3 in DNA: TGTGCCAGCAGCTTGTTGGGCTCTACCTACGAGCAGTACTTC. The rearrangement joins TRBV7-2 to TRBJ2-7; no definite D call. V was trimmed by 3 bases and J by 2 bases, leaving 11 bases between them. CDR1 is SGHTA, CDR2 FQGNSA, per germline. The CDR3 is made up of 14 amino acids.

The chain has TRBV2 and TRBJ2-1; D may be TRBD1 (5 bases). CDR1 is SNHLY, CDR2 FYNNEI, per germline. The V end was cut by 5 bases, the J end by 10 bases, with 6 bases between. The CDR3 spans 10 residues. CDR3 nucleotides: TGTGCCAGCAGTCCAGGGGAGCAGTTCTTC. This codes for CASSPGEQFF.

CDR3 sequence: CASLGQDYTKNIQYF. The CDR3 DNA is TGTGCCAGCCTCGGACAGGACTATACCAAAAACATTCAGTACTTC. The gene calls are TRBV2 and TRBJ2-4; TRBD1 might be the D (7 bases). V was shortened by 8 bases and J by 2 bases, with 16 bases between the two germline ends. This CDR3 comprises 15 residues. Looked up from germline, CDR1 is SNHLY and CDR2 is FYNNEI.

CDR3 in amino acids: CASSLPRGGNEQFF. The CDR3 DNA reads TGTGCCAGCAGCTTGCCGCGGGGGGGCAATGAGCAGTTCTTC. This chain joins TRBV5-6 and TRBJ2-1; the match to TRBD2 covers 9 bases. V gave up 1 base and J gave up 6 bases; unmatched junction bases: 2. The CDR3 is 14 amino acids. The germline V gene encodes CDR1 SGHDT and CDR2 YYEEEE. The whole variable domain, remainder taken from reference TRBV5-6 and TRBJ2-1, is DAGVTQSPTHLIKTRGQQVTLRCSPKSGHDTVSWYQQALGQGPQFIFQYYEEEERQRGNFPDRFSGHQFPNYSSELNVNALLLGDSALYLCASSLPRGGNEQFFGPGTRLTVL.

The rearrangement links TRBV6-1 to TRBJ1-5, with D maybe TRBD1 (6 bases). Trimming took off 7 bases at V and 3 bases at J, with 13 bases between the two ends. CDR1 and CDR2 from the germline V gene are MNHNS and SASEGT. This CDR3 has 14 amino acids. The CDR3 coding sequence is TGTGCCAGCATTTTTACAGGGTCCAATCAGCCCCAGCATTTT. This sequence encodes CASIFTGSNQPQHF.

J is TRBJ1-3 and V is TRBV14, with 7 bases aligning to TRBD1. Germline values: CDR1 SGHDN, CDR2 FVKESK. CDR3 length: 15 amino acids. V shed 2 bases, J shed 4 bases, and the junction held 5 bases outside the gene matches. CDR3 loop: CASSQLQGPGNTIYF. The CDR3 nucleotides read TGTGCCAGCAGCCAACTACAGGGGCCAGGAAACACCATATATTTT.

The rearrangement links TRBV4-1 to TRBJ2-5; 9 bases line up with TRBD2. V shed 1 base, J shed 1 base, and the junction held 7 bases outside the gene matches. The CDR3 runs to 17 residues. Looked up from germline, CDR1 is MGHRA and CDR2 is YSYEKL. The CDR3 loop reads CASSQGGLAGSQETQYF. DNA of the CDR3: TGCGCCAGCAGCCAAGGGGGGCTAGCGGGGTCCCAAGAGACCCAGTACTTC.

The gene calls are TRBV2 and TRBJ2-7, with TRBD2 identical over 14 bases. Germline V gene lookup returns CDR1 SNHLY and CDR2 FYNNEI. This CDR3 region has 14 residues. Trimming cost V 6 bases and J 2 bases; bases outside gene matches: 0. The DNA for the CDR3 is TGTGCCAGCAGGACTAGCGGGGGGGCCTACGAGCAGTACTTC. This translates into CASRTSGGAYEQYF.

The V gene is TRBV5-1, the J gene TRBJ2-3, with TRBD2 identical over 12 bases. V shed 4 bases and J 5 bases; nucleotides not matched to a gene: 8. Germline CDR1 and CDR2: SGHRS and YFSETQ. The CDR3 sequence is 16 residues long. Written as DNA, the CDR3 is TGCGCCAGCAGCCTCCTAGCGGGGGGGCCAGGAGATACGCAGTATTTT. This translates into CASSLLAGGPGDTQYF. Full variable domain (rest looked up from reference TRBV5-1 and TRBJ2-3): KAGVTQTPRYLIKTRGQQVTLSCSPISGHRSVSWYQQTPGQGLQFLFEYFSETQRNKGNFPGRFSGRQFSNSRSEMNVSTLELGDSALYLCASSLLAGGPGDTQYFGPGTRLTVL.

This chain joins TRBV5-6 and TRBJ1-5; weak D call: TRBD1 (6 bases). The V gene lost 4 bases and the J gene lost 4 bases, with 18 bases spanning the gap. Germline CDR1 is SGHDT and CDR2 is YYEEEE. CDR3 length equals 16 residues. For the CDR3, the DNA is TGTGCCAGCAGCAAAGAACAGGGTGCTTGGAATCAGCCCCAGCATTTT. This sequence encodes CASSKEQGAWNQPQHF.